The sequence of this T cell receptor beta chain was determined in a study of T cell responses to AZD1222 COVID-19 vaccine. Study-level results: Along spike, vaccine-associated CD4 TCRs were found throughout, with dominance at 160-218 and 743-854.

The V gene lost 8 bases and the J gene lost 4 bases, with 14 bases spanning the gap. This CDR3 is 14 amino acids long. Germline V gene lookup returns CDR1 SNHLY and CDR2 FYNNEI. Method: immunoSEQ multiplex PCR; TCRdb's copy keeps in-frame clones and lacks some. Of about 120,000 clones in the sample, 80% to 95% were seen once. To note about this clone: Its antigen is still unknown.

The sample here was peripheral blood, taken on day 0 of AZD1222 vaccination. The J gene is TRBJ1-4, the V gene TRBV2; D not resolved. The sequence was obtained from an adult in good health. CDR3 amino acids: CASGPFLVNEKLFF. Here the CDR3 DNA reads TGTGCCAGCGGGCCTTTTCTAGTTAATGAAAAACTGTTTTTT.